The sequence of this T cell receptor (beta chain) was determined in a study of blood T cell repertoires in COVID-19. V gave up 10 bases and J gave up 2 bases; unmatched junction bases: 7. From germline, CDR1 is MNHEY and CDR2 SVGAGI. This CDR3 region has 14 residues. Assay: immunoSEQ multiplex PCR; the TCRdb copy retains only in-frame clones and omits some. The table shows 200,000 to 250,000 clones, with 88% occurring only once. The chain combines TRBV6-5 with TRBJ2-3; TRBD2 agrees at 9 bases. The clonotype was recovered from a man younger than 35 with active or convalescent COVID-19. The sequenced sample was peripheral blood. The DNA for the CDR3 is TGTGCCACAGTAGCGGGAGCCCCCACAGATACGCAGTATTTT. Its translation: CATVAGAPTDTQYF.